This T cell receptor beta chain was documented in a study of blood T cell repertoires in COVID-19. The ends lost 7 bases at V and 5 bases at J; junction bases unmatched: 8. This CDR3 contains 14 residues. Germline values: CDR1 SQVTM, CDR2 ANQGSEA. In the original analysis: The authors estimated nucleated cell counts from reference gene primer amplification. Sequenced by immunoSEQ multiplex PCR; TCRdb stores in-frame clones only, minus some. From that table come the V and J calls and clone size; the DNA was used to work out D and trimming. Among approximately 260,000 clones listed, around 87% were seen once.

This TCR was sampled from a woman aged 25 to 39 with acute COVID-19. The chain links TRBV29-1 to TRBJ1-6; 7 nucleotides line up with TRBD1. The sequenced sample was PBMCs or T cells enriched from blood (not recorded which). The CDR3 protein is CSARTGGDNSPLHF. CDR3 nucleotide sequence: TGCAGCGCCCGGACAGGAGGAGATAATTCACCCCTCCACTTT. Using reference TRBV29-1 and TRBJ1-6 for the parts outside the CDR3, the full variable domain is SAVISQKPSRDICQRGTSLTIQCQVDSQVTMMFWYRQQPGQSLTLIATANQGSEATYESGFVIDKFPISRPNLTFSTLTVSNMSPEDSSIYLCSARTGGDNSPLHFGNGTRLTVT.